The present entry profiles one T cell receptor beta chain with its context. The V and J ends lost 0 bases and 8 bases, in that order; junction bases with no gene match: 6. The CDR3 consists of 16 residues. CDR1 and CDR2 from the germline V gene are LGHDT and YNNKEL (reference sequence). This sample was included in a study of blood T cell repertoires in COVID-19. As processed by the authors: Estimation of nucleated cell counts relied on the amplification of reference gene primers. Data came from immunoSEQ multiplex PCR; TCRdb stores just in-frame clones and leaves some out. Clone size and the V and J calls come from that table; the DNA yielded D and trimming. Among around 350,000 clones, roughly 86% were seen once, and the ten largest hold roughly 3.1%.

This chain links TRBV3-1 (or the pseudogene TRBV3-2) with TRBJ2-1; 11 nucleotides line up with TRBD2. The TCR originated in a human donor in a cohort sampled during active COVID-19. Input material: peripheral blood. The CDR3 loop is CASSQDVAGGLDEQFF. The CDR3 bases are TGTGCCAGCAGCCAAGATGTAGCGGGGGGGCTCGATGAGCAGTTCTTC.